What follows are 9 T cell receptor beta chains derived from one specimen sequenced in a study of blood T cell repertoires in COVID-19. Data came from immunoSEQ multiplex PCR; TCRdb stores just in-frame clones and leaves some out. There are 300,000 or so clones in the sample; approximately 87% occur only once, and roughly 2.9% lies in the top ten. What was sequenced was peripheral blood. The source is a woman aged 25 to 39 with COVID-19, enrolled during active disease.

The J gene is TRBJ1-5, the V gene TRBV10-3; 8 positions agree with TRBD1. In germline, CDR1 is ENHRY, CDR2 SYGVKD. J lost 7 bases, V lost 6 bases, and 5 bases had no gene match. This CDR3 is built from 13 residues. This CDR3 reads CAIRQGAEQPQHF. In nucleotides, the CDR3 is TGTGCCATCAGGCAGGGGGCCGAACAGCCCCAGCATTTT.

The chain links TRBV7-9 to TRBJ1-1, with 9 bases that match TRBD1. The CDR3 is 15 residues long. Germline assignment: CDR1 SEHNR and CDR2 FQNEAQ (reference sequence). The trim removed 1 base at V and 5 bases at J, leaving 5 bases unmatched. CDR3 protein: CASSLGDRAGTEAFF. CDR3 bases: TGTGCCAGCAGCTTAGGGGACAGGGCCGGAACTGAAGCTTTCTTT. Looking up the rest from reference TRBV7-9 and TRBJ1-1 gives the full variable domain: DTGVSQNPRHKITKRGQNVTFRCDPISEHNRLYWYRQTLGQGPEFLTYFQNEAQLEKSRLLSDRFSAERPKGSFSTLEIQRTEQGDSAMYLCASSLGDRAGTEAFFGQGTRLTVV.

V usage is TRBV28 and J usage is TRBJ1-1, with 9 positions matching TRBD1. The CDR3 runs to 14 residues. Germline assignment: CDR1 MDHEN and CDR2 SYDVKM. The V and J ends lost 7 bases and 5 bases, in that order; junction bases with no gene match: 8. CDR3 residues: CASTSTGGSTEAFF. The CDR3 region has the DNA TGTGCCAGCACCTCGACAGGGGGAAGTACTGAAGCTTTCTTT.

CDR3 region: CASSPGLDKNIQYF. DNA of the CDR3: TGTGCCAGCAGTCCGGGACTGGACAAAAACATTCAGTACTTC. The rearrangement joins TRBV2 to TRBJ2-4, with TRBD2 as a possible D gene (6 bases). The germline V and J ends were trimmed by 5 bases and 3 bases, with 11 bases remaining between them. CDR1 SNHLY and CDR2 FYNNEI come from the germline V gene. The CDR3 covers 14 residues. The full variable domain, its missing parts supplied by reference TRBV2 and TRBJ2-4, is EPEVTQTPSHQVTQMGQEVILRCVPISNHLYFYWYRQILGQKVEFLVSFYNNEISEKSEIFDDQFSVERPDGSNFTLKIRSTKLEDSAMYFCASSPGLDKNIQYFGAGTRLSVL.

The CDR3 reads CASTGDRPNQPQHF. The CDR3 nucleotides are TGTGCCAGCACCGGGGACAGACCGAATCAGCCCCAGCATTTT. The chain is built from TRBV28 and TRBJ1-5; 7 bases fit TRBD1. The ends lost 7 bases at V and 4 bases at J; junction bases unmatched: 7. Germline CDR1 is MDHEN and CDR2 is SYDVKM. CDR3 size: 14 residues. The full variable domain, in which reference TRBV28 and TRBJ1-5 provide the parts outside the CDR3, is DVKVTQSSRYLVKRTGEKVFLECVQDMDHENMFWYRQDPGLGLRLIYFSYDVKMKEKGDIPEGYSVSREKKERFSLILESASTNQTSMYLCASTGDRPNQPQHFGDGTRLSIL.

The V and J genes are TRBV13 and TRBJ2-7; D remains ambiguous. V dropped 5 bases and J dropped 3 bases, with 11 bases sitting between them. Germline loops: CDR1 PRHDT, CDR2 FYEKMQ (reference sequence). The CDR3 is made up of 13 amino acids. CDR3 in amino acids: CASSHLAGYEQYF. The CDR3 region has the DNA TGTGCCAGCAGCCATTTGGCTGGCTACGAGCAGTACTTC.

The chain has TRBV14 and TRBJ2-1; 8 bases fit TRBD2. CDR3 length: 17 residues. The V segment lost 3 bases and the J segment 9 bases; nucleotides outside the gene matches: 16. Germline CDR1 reads SGHDN; CDR2 reads FVKESK. Here the CDR3 reads CASSHLLPREGSTEQFF. CDR3 DNA: TGTGCCAGCAGCCATTTATTACCCCGGGAGGGCTCGACTGAGCAGTTCTTC.

This chain uses TRBV28 with TRBJ1-1, with TRBD1 identical over 8 bases. Germline loops: CDR1 MDHEN, CDR2 SYDVKM. J was trimmed by 1 base and V by 7 bases; bases with no gene match: 5. The CDR3 is 14 amino acids. In DNA, the CDR3 is TGTGCCAGCACCATACAGGGGGGGAACACTGAAGCTTTCTTT. Its translation is CASTIQGGNTEAFF.

The V gene is TRBV21-1, the J gene TRBJ2-7; the tabulated D call, TRBD2, remains unverified against the DNA. TRBV21-1 is marked as a pseudogene. This CDR3 spans 15 amino acids. The CDR3 loop reads CACMGLAGASYEQYF. CDR3 nucleotide sequence: TGTGCCTGTATGGGGCTAGCGGGAGCCTCCTACGAGCAGTACTTC.